Below, 18 T cell receptor beta chains from the same sample are listed, as sequenced in a study of T cells in Graves' hyperthyroidism and ophthalmopathy (dated by TCRdb to about 2019). Receptor libraries were prepared by multiplex PCR. TCRdb names Illumina HiSeq 2000 as the instrument used. The TCR beta CDR3 regions were amplified from RNA transcripts. For the first round of RT-PCR on the TCR CDR3, the HTBI primer set was used together with the Qiagen OneStep RT-PCR kit. Through fastp at Q25 and MiXCR, TCRdb rebuilt clones from the public reads, retaining in-frame beta chains. Merged by CDR3 protein, the rows form single entries marked with the most common genes and DNA. Counted in this sample were a few hundred thousand distinct CDR3 sequences; 14% to 15% of them appeared once. In total, the top ten clones hold more than 10% of the sample. The specimen was blood. These receptor sequences come from a woman aged 40 to 50 with Graves' hyperthyroidism that later progressed to Graves' ophthalmopathy.

This clonotype was seen many times. The gene calls are TRBV3-1 and TRBJ2-5; the D gene is possibly TRBD2 (5 bases). From germline, CDR1 is LGHDT and CDR2 YNNKEL (reference sequence). The CDR3 contains 15 residues. V lost 0 bases to trimming and J lost 2 bases, with 10 bases between them. As DNA, the CDR3 is TGTGCCAGCAGCCAAGATTTAGGACTTCAAGAGACCCAGTACTTC. Its protein product is CASSQDLGLQETQYF.

This clonotype has just a few counts. The rearrangement uses TRBV5-1 and TRBJ2-1; TRBD2 aligns across 13 bases. In germline, CDR1 is SGHRS, CDR2 YFSETQ. J was trimmed by 0 bases and V by 5 bases; bases with no gene match: 20. This CDR3 is 22 amino acids long. CDR3 nucleotides: TGCGCCAGCAGTCATCCGGGACTAGCGGGACGGTCCATACTAAACTCCTACAATGAGCAGTTCTTC. Translated, it gives CASSHPGLAGRSILNSYNEQFF.

This clonotype was seen at least ten times. The chain employs TRBV3-1 and TRBJ2-2, with D unclear. Trimming stripped 4 bases from V and 4 bases from J, with 10 bases between. This CDR3 comprises 14 residues. Per the germline V gene, CDR1 is LGHDT and CDR2 is YNNKEL (reference sequence). CDR3 region: CASSLYHLTGELFF. DNA for the CDR3: TGTGCCAGCAGCCTATACCACCTCACCGGGGAGCTGTTTTTT.

This rearrangement joins TRBV9 to TRBJ1-4; 7 bases line up with TRBD1. J was trimmed by 5 bases and V by 3 bases; bases with no gene match: 16. The CDR3 consists of 18 residues. Germline CDR1 and CDR2: SGDLS and YYNGEE. CDR3 residues: CASSANRGGGDRNEKLFF. CDR3 in DNA: TGTGCCAGCAGCGCCAACAGGGGAGGAGGCGATCGAAATGAAAAACTGTTTTTT.

This clonotype was counted at least ten times. This chain links TRBV25-1 with TRBJ1-6, with D possibly being TRBD1 (6 bases). The CDR3 runs to 18 residues. Trimming cost V 2 bases and J 7 bases, with 21 bases left between them. The germline V gene encodes CDR1 MGHDK and CDR2 SYGVNS. The CDR3 region is CASSEGYAGALGNSPLHF. The DNA for the CDR3 is TGTGCCAGCAGTGAAGGGTACGCGGGGGCTTTAGGCAATTCACCCCTCCACTTT.

The chain couples TRBV9 to TRBJ2-2; no firm D call. Germline-derived CDR1 and CDR2 are SGDLS and YYNGEE. The V end lost 0 bases, the J end lost 7 bases, and 10 bases lay between the germline ends. The length of the CDR3 is 14 residues. The CDR3 nucleotides read TGTGCCAGCAGCGTAGGGCAGCCAGGCGGGGAGCTGTTTTTT. This codes for CASSVGQPGGELFF.

This clonotype was detected many times. The V and J genes are TRBV30 and TRBJ2-7, with D possibly being TRBD2 (5 bases). Germline assignment: CDR1 GTSNPN and CDR2 SVGIG (reference sequence). The CDR3 consists of 14 residues. V was clipped by 0 bases and J by 5 bases, with 14 bases between them. CDR3 DNA sequence: TGTGCCTGGAGTGTACTAGTTGGTCGGGACGAGCAGTACTTC. The encoded protein is CAWSVLVGRDEQYF. The variable domain in full, completed from reference TRBV30 and TRBJ2-7, reads SQTIHQWPATLVQPVGSPLSLECTVEGTSNPNLYWYRQAAGRGLQLLFYSVGIGQISSEVPQNLSASRPQDRQFILSSKKLLLSDSGFYLCAWSVLVGRDEQYFGPGTRLTVT.

This clonotype was counted ten times or more. This rearrangement joins TRBV3-1 to TRBJ1-2; D is ambiguous. V lost 3 bases, J lost 3 bases, and 8 bases lay in between. Germline V gene data show CDR1 as LGHDT and CDR2 as YNNKEL (reference sequence). This CDR3 comprises 13 residues. CDR3 DNA sequence: TGTGCCAGCAGCCACCAGGTAGACTATGGCTACACCTTC. This gives the protein CASSHQVDYGYTF.

In this sample, this clonotype turned up a few times. The chain links TRBV7-9 to TRBJ1-5; unclear D gene. Germline lookup yields CDR1 SEHNR and CDR2 FQNEAQ (reference sequence). The CDR3 consists of 15 residues. Trimming pared 1 base from V and 2 bases from J, leaving 9 bases between. The CDR3 reads CASSLGSWGNQPQHF. The DNA for the CDR3 is TGTGCCAGCAGCTTAGGAAGTTGGGGCAATCAGCCCCAGCATTTT.

The rearrangement links TRBV2 to TRBJ2-3; 10 bases line up with TRBD1. Germline assignment: CDR1 SNHLY and CDR2 FYNNEI. This CDR3 region has 15 residues. Trimming removed 6 bases from V and 4 bases from J; junction bases left unmatched: 7. The CDR3 loop reads CASSVDRGFPDTQYF. CDR3 bases: TGTGCCAGCAGCGTGGACAGGGGGTTCCCAGATACGCAGTATTTT.

Only a few counts were recorded for this clonotype. The DNA for the CDR3 is TGTGCCAGCAGTTACTCGGGACTAGCGGGAATGGGTGGCGGTTTCAATGAGCAGTTCTTC. Residues: CASSYSGLAGMGGGFNEQFF. The chain recombines TRBV6-5 with TRBJ2-1; 13 bases are a match to TRBD2. CDR1 MNHEY and CDR2 SVGAGI come from the germline V gene. The CDR3 is 20 residues long. V gave up 0 bases and J gave up 6 bases; unmatched junction bases: 14.

The chain combines TRBV28 with TRBJ1-1; 9 bases map to TRBD1. The V gene's germline CDR1 is MDHEN and CDR2 SYDVKM. CDR3 length: 15 amino acids. Unmatched junction bases numbered 10, after V lost 6 bases and J lost 5 bases. CDR3 nucleotide sequence: TGTGCCAGCAGCCTGGGACAGGGCCCAGGGACTGAAGCTTTCTTT. Amino acid sequence: CASSLGQGPGTEAFF.

This clonotype was observed many times. The chain joins TRBV6-2 or TRBV6-3 to TRBJ2-4, with TRBD1 identical over 7 bases. This CDR3 is built from 14 residues. The J segment lost 6 bases and the V segment lost 6 bases, leaving 8 bases of the junction unmatched. Germline V CDR1 and CDR2: MNHEY, SVGEGT. CDR3 amino acids: CASRPTGAGNIQYF. In DNA form, the CDR3 reads TGTGCCAGCAGGCCTACAGGGGCGGGAAACATTCAGTACTTC.

Many counts were recorded for this clonotype. This sequence joins TRBV6-1 and TRBJ2-1; D might be TRBD1 (5 bases). The V and J ends lost 4 bases and 4 bases respectively, with 11 bases between them. CDR1 is MNHNS and CDR2 is SASEGT in the germline V gene. The CDR3 is 14 residues long. The CDR3 spells CASSVFRDYNEQFF. The CDR3 bases are TGTGCCAGCAGTGTGTTCAGGGATTACAATGAGCAGTTCTTC.

In its sample, this clonotype was seen many times. The chain uses TRBV28 and TRBJ2-5, with 11 bases that match TRBD2. This CDR3 contains 16 residues. J was trimmed by 2 bases and V by 8 bases; bases with no gene match: 10. The germline CDR1 and CDR2 sequences are MDHEN and SYDVKM. This CDR3 is CASRFSGRGLQETQYF. For the CDR3, the DNA is TGTGCCAGCCGATTTAGCGGGAGGGGACTACAAGAGACCCAGTACTTC.

This clonotype was detected many times. The chain couples TRBV10-3 to TRBJ1-1; maybe TRBD1 (5 bases). V lost 2 bases and J 4 bases, leaving 14 bases between the germline ends. CDR1 and CDR2 (germline): ENHRY, SYGVKD. This CDR3 is 15 amino acids long. This chain's CDR3 is CAISEGAVYSTEAFF. The CDR3 region has the DNA TGTGCCATCAGTGAGGGGGCTGTGTATAGCACTGAAGCTTTCTTT.

This clonotype was detected only a few times. The genes are TRBV9 and TRBJ2-1; 8 bases line up with TRBD2. CDR3 length: 14 amino acids. Germline assignment: CDR1 SGDLS and CDR2 YYNGEE. V lost 3 bases to trimming and J lost 4 bases; unmatched junction nucleotides: 3. The CDR3 nucleotides read TGTGCCAGCAGCGAACGGGAGGGATACAATGAGCAGTTCTTC. Translating it yields CASSEREGYNEQFF. The full variable domain, in which reference TRBV9 and TRBJ2-1 provide the parts outside the CDR3, is DSGVTQTPKHLITATGQRVTLRCSPRSGDLSVYWYQQSLDQGLQFLIQYYNGEERAKGNILERFSAQQFPDLHSELNLSSLELGDSALYFCASSEREGYNEQFFGPGTRLTVL.

This clonotype has a count of ten or more. The rearrangement uses TRBV27 and TRBJ2-5; no firm D call. Germline-derived CDR1 and CDR2 are MNHEY and SMNVEV (reference sequence). This CDR3 comprises 13 residues. Deletions cut 6 bases from V and 5 bases from J, with 13 bases between. CDR3 sequence (DNA): TGTGCCAGCAGCCGGACCACCCCGGAGACCCAGTACTTC. This sequence encodes CASSRTTPETQYF.